The source of this T cell receptor (beta chain) is a study of Ad26.COV2.S vaccination and SARS-CoV-2 variants. Profiling relied on immunoSEQ multiplex PCR, and the TCRdb table lists in-frame clones only, not all of them. The repertoire has around 300,000 clones, 88% of them found once; the top ten carry 6.4%. Documented treatment: over 15 received Ad26.COV2.S at low or high dose, single or two shots; several received placebo; per-sample allocation not given. Day 63 after the first vaccine or placebo injection was the time point for sampling. The germline V gene encodes CDR1 MNHNY and CDR2 SVGAGI (reference sequence). The CDR3 has 12 amino acids. The ends were cut back, 7 bases at V and 4 bases at J, with 8 bases in the middle.

Material: peripheral blood, obtained in a trial of Ad26.COV2.S vaccine versus placebo. The receptor was isolated from a person between 18 and 65 years old who received the Ad26.COV2.S COVID-19 vaccine or a placebo. J is TRBJ1-3 and V is TRBV6-6, with a weak D call TRBD1 (5 bases). In nucleotides, the CDR3 is TGTGCCAGCACTAACAGGGGAAACACCATATATTTT. Protein: CASTNRGNTIYF.